One and the same sample provided the 8 T cell receptor beta chains below, sequenced in a study of human CD8 memory T cell subsets. UMI-labeled 5' RACE was the method by which TCR beta libraries were made. TCRdb reprocessed the 5' RACE reads and stores each CDR3 protein as one record, lacking DNA. The sample holds about 5,400 distinct CDR3 sequences. What was sequenced was CD8+ effector memory T cells (TEM) sorted from PBMCs. The subset: effector memory CD8 T cells, CCR7- CD45RO+ CD95+. Receptors originate from a human donor in good health.

The chain employs TRBV7-3 and TRBJ2-3; the D call of TRBD1 rests on TCRdb alone, since no DNA is present to check it. The CDR3 extends over 15 amino acids. Germline CDR1 SGHTA, CDR2 FQGTGA. CDR3: CASSQTGGRADTQYF.

In terms of frequency, this clonotype is medium-sized. The chain combines TRBV7-8 with TRBJ2-5. Germline CDR1 is SGHVS and CDR2 is FQNEAQ. This CDR3 spans 11 amino acids. The CDR3 protein is CASSLLETQYF.

The rearrangement joins TRBV2 to TRBJ2-1; TCRdb picks TRBD2, but there is no DNA to check that call. Per the germline V gene, CDR1 is SNHLY and CDR2 is FYNNEI. CDR3 size: 14 residues. The chain's CDR3 is CASRQILADNEQFF.

The V call is TRBV5-1, the J call TRBJ2-3; TCRdb designates TRBD2, a call that cannot be tested without DNA. CDR1 SGHRS and CDR2 YFSETQ come from the germline V gene. This CDR3 is built from 16 residues. The CDR3 reads CASRLRLAKPGDTQYF.

In terms of frequency, this clonotype is medium-sized. The chain uses TRBV28 and TRBJ1-2; TCRdb proposes TRBD1, but this gene call is untestable without DNA. The CDR3 has 12 amino acids. Germline CDR1 MDHEN, CDR2 SYDVKM. The CDR3 protein is CASSDREGGYTF.

The rearrangement links TRBV7-8 to TRBJ2-5. CDR1 is SGHVS and CDR2 is FQNEAQ in the germline V gene. The CDR3 extends over 11 amino acids. CDR3 sequence: CASSPRLAQYF.

The chain combines TRBV28 with TRBJ2-5; TCRdb calls TRBD2, which cannot be checked without DNA. This CDR3 comprises 16 residues. Germline V gives CDR1 MDHEN, CDR2 SYDVKM. This CDR3 reads CASSSGLAGTQETQYF.

This rearrangement joins TRBV25-1 to TRBJ2-7. The V gene's germline CDR1 is MGHDK and CDR2 SYGVNS. The CDR3 sequence is 11 residues long. CDR3 residues: CASSPSYEQYF.